This TCR beta chain was sequenced during a study of cytomegalovirus exposure and HLA in healthy donors. With 60 Vbeta and 13 Jbeta primers, the PCR was carried out. Some clones are missing from TCRdb's copy, which holds only in-frame ones; the method was immunoSEQ multiplex PCR. The sample includes about 140,000 clones, approximately 9% of them seen just once. General study results and limits: Association of a missense DCLRE1C variant with TCR beta V- and J-gene trimming was reported in a later analysis. Indistinguishable V segments, including TRBV6-2 and TRBV6-3, were excluded.

The table lists this clone with a few counts. No antigen is known for it. This CDR3 spans 14 amino acids. The V end lost 3 bases, the J end lost 5 bases, and 11 bases lay between the germline ends. Germline assignment: CDR1 MNHEY and CDR2 SMNVEV (reference sequence). The rearrangement links TRBV27 to TRBJ2-4; D uncertain. What was sequenced was PBMCs. The TCR sequence derives from a male donor in good health and CMV-seronegative. CDR3 amino acids: CASSFTAFQNIQYF. CDR3 nucleotide sequence: TGTGCCAGCAGTTTCACAGCATTCCAAAACATTCAGTACTTC.